The present TCR beta chain was sequenced within a study of blood T cell repertoires in COVID-19. Across the whole study: From T cells, B-cell-depleted T cells, or PBMCs came the material, which was cDNA or gDNA.

Repertoires were generated with immunoSEQ multiplex PCR, while TCRdb's copy carries only in-frame clones and drops some. The sample has around 72,000 clones, about 87% seen once. CDR3 length: 13 residues. Trimming took 5 bases from V and 3 from J, leaving 8 bases between them. Germline V gene sequence: CDR1 SGHTA, CDR2 FQGNSA. This receptor was taken from a middle-aged man with active COVID-19. V usage is TRBV7-2 and J usage is TRBJ1-5; the D gene is possibly TRBD1 (6 bases). The sample taken for sequencing was peripheral blood. The CDR3 region is CASSRTVNQPQHF. The CDR3 bases are TGTGCCAGCAGCCGGACAGTCAATCAGCCCCAGCATTTT.